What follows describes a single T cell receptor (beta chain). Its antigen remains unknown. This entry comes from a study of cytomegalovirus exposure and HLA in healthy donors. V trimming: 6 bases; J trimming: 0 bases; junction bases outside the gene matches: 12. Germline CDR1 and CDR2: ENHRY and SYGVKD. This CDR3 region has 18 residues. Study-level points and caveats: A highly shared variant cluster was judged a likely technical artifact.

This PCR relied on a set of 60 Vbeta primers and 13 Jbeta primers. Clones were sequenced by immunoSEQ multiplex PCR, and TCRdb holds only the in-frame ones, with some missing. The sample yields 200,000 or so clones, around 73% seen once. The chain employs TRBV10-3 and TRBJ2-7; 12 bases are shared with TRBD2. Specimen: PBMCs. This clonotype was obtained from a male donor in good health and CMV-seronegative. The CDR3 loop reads CAIRDSLLAGGSSYEQYF. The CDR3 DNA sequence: TGTGCCATCAGGGACTCCCTTCTAGCGGGAGGGAGCTCCTACGAGCAGTACTTC.